The 6 T cell receptor beta chains below all came from one sample that was sequenced in a study of cytomegalovirus exposure and HLA in healthy donors. 60 Vbeta and 13 Jbeta primers were used in PCR. Clones were read by immunoSEQ multiplex PCR, and TCRdb kept only the in-frame ones, dropping some. The sample gives 110,000 or so clones, about four fifths of which show up once; roughly 2.2% is in the top ten. The sample was PBMCs. All receptors come from a woman aged 30 to 39 in good health and CMV-seronegative.

This clone was recorded only once. This chain connects TRBV23-1 to TRBJ1-2; 8 bases align to TRBD1. TRBV23-1 is known as an ORF, though its function is uncertain. J lost 7 bases, V lost 7 bases, and 17 bases had no gene match. The CDR3 covers 16 residues. The CDR3 sequence: CASTCGQGHRVGGYTF. CDR3 DNA: TGCGCCAGCACCTGCGGACAGGGCCATAGGGTAGGTGGCTACACCTTC.

The V gene is TRBV5-1, the J gene TRBJ2-5; 8 bases are shared with TRBD1. TRBJ2-7 matches the DNA end more closely, so the J call is doubtful. Germline V CDR1 and CDR2: SGHRS, YFSETQ. The CDR3 runs 16 residues. As DNA, the CDR3 is TGCGCCAGCAGCTTGGACGGGCAGGGGGCGGTATACGAGCAGTACTTC. Amino acids: CASSLDGQGAVYEQYF.

As regards this clone: Other DNA sequences of this sample code for an identical CDR3. The chain links TRBV10-3 to TRBJ1-2; 7 nucleotides line up with TRBD1. There are 14 residues in the CDR3. The germline V gene has CDR1 ENHRY and CDR2 SYGVKD. Losses at the gene ends were 4 bases for V and 8 bases for J; bases not matched to a gene: 10. CDR3 in DNA: TGTGCCATCAGTGGGCGGCAGGGGGAGGCCGGCTACACCTTC. It encodes CAISGRQGEAGYTF.

The chain employs TRBV7-9 and TRBJ2-6; TRBD2 agrees at 14 bases. The ends lost 5 bases at V and 1 base at J; junction bases unmatched: 1. The length of the CDR3 is 17 residues. Germline CDR1 is SEHNR and CDR2 is FQNEAQ (reference sequence). The CDR3 loop is CASSGTSGSSGANVLTF. Here the CDR3 DNA reads TGTGCCAGCAGCGGGACTAGCGGGAGTTCTGGGGCCAACGTCCTGACTTTC.

This clone was counted once. V is TRBV7-6 and J is TRBJ2-1; D is unclear. Germline CDR1 SGHVS, CDR2 FNYEAQ. This CDR3 contains 14 residues. Trimming took 0 bases from V and 9 from J, leaving 12 bases between them. The CDR3 region has the DNA TGTGCCAGCAGCTTAGCGTTTGCAACGGGTGAGCAGTTCTTC. This encodes CASSLAFATGEQFF. Complete variable domain (other parts from reference TRBV7-6 and TRBJ2-1): GAGVSQSPRYKVTKRGQDVALRCDPISGHVSLYWYRQALGQGPEFLTYFNYEAQQDKSGLPNDRFSAERPEGSISTLTIQRTEQRDSAMYRCASSLAFATGEQFFGPGTRLTVL.

The chain couples TRBV27 to TRBJ1-6, with 7 bases matching TRBD1. The CDR3 length is 14 residues. Looked up from germline, CDR1 is MNHEY and CDR2 is SMNVEV (reference sequence). V lost 6 bases and J lost 7; bases outside the gene matches: 6. CDR3 DNA: TGTGCCAGCAGGGTAGACAGGGACAATTCACCCCTCCACTTT. As protein: CASRVDRDNSPLHF.